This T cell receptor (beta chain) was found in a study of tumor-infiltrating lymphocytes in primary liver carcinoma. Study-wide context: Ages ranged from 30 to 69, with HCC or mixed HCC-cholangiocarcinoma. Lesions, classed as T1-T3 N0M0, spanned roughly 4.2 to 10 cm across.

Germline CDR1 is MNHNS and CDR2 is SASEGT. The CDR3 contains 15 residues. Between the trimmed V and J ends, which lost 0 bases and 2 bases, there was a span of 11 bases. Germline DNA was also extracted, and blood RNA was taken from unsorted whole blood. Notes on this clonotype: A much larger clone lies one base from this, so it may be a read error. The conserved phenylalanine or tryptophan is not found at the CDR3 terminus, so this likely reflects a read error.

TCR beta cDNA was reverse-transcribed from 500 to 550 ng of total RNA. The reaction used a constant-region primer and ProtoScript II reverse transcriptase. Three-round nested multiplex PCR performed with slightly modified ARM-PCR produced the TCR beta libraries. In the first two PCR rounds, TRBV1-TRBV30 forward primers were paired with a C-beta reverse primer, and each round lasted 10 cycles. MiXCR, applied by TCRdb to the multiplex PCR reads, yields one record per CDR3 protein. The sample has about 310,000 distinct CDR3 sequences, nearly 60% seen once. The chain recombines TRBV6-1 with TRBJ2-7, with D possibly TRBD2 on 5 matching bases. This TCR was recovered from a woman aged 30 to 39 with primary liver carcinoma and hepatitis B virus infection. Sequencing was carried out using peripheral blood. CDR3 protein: CASSEAYTAAYEQYY. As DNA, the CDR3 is TGTGCCAGCAGTGAAGCTTATACAGCGGCCTACGAGCAGTACTAC.